The T cell receptor (beta chain) under discussion was sequenced for a study of a mutant IDH1 vaccine in newly diagnosed glioma. Study overall: Therapy received beforehand was radiotherapy, temozolomide, or both, with most patients given both.

Time point noted: week 35, safety follow-up. In the vaccine, a single dose held 300 ug of the mutant IDH1 20-mer peptide, along with topical imiquimod. Notes on this clone: Its antigen is unknown.

Here immunoSEQ multiplex PCR was the method, and the copy in TCRdb shows in-frame clones only, minus some. The data show roughly 32,000 clones, with around 84% seen just once and less than 8.5% held by the top ten. Germline V lookup: CDR1 LGHNA, CDR2 YSLEER. V lost 0 bases and J 0 bases, leaving 12 bases between the germline ends. There are 16 residues in the CDR3. The starting material was PBMCs, obtained from a glioma patient whose treatment included an IDH1 peptide vaccine. The V gene is TRBV4-3, the J gene TRBJ2-7, with D perhaps TRBD1 (5 bases). This receptor was identified in a woman under 30 with glioma. The CDR3 nucleotides are TGCGCCAGCAGCCAAGATTACCCAGGGCCCTCCTACGAGCAGTACTTC. Its translation: CASSQDYPGPSYEQYF.